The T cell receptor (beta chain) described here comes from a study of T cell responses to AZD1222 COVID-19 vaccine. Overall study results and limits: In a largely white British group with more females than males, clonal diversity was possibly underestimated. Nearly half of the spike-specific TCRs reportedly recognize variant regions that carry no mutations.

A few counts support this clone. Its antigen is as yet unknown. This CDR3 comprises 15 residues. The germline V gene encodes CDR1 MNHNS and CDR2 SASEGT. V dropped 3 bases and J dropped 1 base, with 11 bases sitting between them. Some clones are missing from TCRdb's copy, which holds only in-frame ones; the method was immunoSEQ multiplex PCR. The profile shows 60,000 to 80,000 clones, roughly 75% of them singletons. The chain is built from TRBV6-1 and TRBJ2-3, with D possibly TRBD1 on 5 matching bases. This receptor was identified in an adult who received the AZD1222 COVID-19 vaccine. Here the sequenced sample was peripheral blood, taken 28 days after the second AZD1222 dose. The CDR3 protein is CASSDRVGGTDTQYF. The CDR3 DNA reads TGTGCCAGCAGTGACCGGGTAGGGGGCACAGATACGCAGTATTTT.